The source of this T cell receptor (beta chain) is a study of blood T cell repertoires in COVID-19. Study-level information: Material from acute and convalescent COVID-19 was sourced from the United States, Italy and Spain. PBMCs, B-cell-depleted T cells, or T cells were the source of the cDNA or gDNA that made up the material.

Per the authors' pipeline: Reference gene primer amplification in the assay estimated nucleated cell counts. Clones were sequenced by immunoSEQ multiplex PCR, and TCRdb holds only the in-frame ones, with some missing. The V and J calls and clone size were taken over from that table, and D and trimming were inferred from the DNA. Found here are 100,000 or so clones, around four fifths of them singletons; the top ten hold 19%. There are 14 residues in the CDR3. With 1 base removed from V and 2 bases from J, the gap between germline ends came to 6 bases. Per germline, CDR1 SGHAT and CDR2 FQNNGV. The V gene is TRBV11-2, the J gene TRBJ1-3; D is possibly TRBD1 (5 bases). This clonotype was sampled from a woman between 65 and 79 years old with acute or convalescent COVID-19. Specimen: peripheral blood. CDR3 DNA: TGTGCCAGCAGCTTAGCGGGGGCTGGAAACACCATATATTTT. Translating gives CASSLAGAGNTIYF.